A selection of T cell receptor beta chains follows, all from one sample in a study of blood T cell repertoires in COVID-19. TCRdb's copy holds only in-frame clones and misses some; the assay was immunoSEQ multiplex PCR. The table lists about 95,000 clones, about four fifths of them singletons. The sample consisted of peripheral blood. Source of these receptors: a man older than 75 with COVID-19, enrolled during active disease. Each CDR3 is given with its conserved first and last residue.

V gene,J gene,CDR3 protein
TRBV30,TRBJ1-1,CAWSAGIDSKAFF
TRBV7-3,TRBJ1-1,CASSSRQGMNTEAFF
TRBV27,TRBJ1-6,CASSLYSRAGMGSPLHF
TRBV18,TRBJ1-5,CASSPEVVNQPQHF
TRBV6-2/TRBV6-3,TRBJ2-3,CASSYSGGMTQYF
TRBV7-2,TRBJ2-1,CASRLGRAGYNEQFF
TRBV27,TRBJ1-4,CASSRGGFNEKLFF
TRBV19,TRBJ2-3,CASSTRRGLAGGPGDTQYF
TRBV5-1,TRBJ2-7,CASSSVPSDRAPYEQYF
TRBV5-1,TRBJ1-1,CASSLGDRVNTEAFF
TRBV5-1,TRBJ2-2,CASSLMGGQNTGELFF
TRBV15,TRBJ2-7,CATSRGQGPYEQYF
TRBV28,TRBJ2-1,CASSLLRGYNEQFF
TRBV12-3/TRBV12-4,TRBJ1-5,CASKESNQPQHF
TRBV7-3,TRBJ1-1,CASSSTGTPNTEAFF
TRBV29-1,TRBJ1-5,CSVTDSYNQPQHF
TRBV19,TRBJ2-7,CASSRQGSPPTYEQYF
TRBV9,TRBJ2-3,CASSVGLGTGGDTQYF
TRBV20-1,TRBJ2-5,CSVVETQYF
TRBV7-3,TRBJ2-7,CASSLNNRGYEQYF
TRBV19,TRBJ1-2,CASTNQGTYYGYTF
TRBV6-5,TRBJ2-7,CASSSQTGAQYF
TRBV28,TRBJ1-2,CASSLRPGSYTF
TRBV10-3,TRBJ2-3,CAISEGMAGDTQYF